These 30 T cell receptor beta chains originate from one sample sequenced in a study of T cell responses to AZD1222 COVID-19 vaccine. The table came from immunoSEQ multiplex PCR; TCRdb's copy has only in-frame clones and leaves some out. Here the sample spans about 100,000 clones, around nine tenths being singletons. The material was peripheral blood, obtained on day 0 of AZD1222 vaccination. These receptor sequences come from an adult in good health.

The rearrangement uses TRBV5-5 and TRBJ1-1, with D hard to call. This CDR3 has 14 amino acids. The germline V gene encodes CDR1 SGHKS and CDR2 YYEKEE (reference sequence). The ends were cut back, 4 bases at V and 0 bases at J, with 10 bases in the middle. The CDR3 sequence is CASSLPSLNTEAFF. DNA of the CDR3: TGTGCCAGCAGCCTGCCCTCCCTGAACACTGAAGCTTTCTTT.

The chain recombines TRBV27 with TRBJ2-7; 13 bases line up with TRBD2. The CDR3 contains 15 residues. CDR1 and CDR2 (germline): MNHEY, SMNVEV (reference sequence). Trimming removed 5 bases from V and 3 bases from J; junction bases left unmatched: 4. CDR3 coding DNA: TGTGCCAGCAGTAGGGGGACTAGCGGGGTCTACGAGCAGTACTTC. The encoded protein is CASSRGTSGVYEQYF.

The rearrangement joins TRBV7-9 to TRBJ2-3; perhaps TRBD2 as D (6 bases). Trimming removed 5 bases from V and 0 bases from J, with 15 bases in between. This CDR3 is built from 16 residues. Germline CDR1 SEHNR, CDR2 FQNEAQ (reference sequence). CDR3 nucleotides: TGTGCCAGCAGCCCATCCGGGGGAGGCAGCACAGATACGCAGTATTTT. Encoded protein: CASSPSGGGSTDTQYF.

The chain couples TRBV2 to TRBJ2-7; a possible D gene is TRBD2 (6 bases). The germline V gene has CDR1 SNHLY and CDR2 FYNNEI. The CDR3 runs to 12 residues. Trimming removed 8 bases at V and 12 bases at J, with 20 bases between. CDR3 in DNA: TGTGCCAGCTTAGGGAGGAACCGGCGGGGGTACTTC. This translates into CASLGRNRRGYF.

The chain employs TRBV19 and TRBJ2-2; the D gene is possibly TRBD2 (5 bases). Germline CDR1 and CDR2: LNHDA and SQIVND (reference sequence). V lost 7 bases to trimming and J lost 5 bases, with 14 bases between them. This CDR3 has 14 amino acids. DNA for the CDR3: TGTGCCAGTAATACCGGGGTAGGGACCGGGGAGCTGTTTTTT. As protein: CASNTGVGTGELFF.

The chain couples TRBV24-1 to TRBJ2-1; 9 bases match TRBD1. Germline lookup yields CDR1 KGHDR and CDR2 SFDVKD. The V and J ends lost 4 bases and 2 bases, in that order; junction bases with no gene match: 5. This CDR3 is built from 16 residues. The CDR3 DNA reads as TGTGCCACCAGTGACGCTGGGACAGGGCCCTACAATGAGCAGTTCTTC. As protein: CATSDAGTGPYNEQFF.

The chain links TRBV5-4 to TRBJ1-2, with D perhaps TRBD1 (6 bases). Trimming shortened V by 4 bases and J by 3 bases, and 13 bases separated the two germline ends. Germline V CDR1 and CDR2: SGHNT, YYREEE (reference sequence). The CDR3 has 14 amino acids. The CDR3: CASSPPGAHYGYTF. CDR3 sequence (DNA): TGTGCCAGCAGCCCCCCAGGGGCCCACTATGGCTACACCTTC.

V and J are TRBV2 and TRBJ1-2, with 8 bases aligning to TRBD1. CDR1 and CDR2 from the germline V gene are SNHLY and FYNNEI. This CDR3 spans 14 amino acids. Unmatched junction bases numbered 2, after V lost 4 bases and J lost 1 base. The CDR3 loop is CASSGDRLNYGYTF. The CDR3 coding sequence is TGTGCCAGCAGTGGGGACAGGCTTAACTATGGCTACACCTTC. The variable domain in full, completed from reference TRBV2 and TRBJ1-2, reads EPEVTQTPSHQVTQMGQEVILRCVPISNHLYFYWYRQILGQKVEFLVSFYNNEISEKSEIFDDQFSVERPDGSNFTLKIRSTKLEDSAMYFCASSGDRLNYGYTFGSGTRLTVV.

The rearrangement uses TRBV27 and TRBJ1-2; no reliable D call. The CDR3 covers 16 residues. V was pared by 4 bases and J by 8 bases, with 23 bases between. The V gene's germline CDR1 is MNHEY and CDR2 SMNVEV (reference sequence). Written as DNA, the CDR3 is TGTGCCAGCAGTTCTACCCGTATGCCAGGCTTCGACGGCTACACCTTC. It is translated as CASSSTRMPGFDGYTF.

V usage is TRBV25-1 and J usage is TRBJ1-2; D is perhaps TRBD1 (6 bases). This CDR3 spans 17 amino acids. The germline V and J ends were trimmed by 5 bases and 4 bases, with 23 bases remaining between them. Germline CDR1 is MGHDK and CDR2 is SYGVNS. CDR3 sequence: CASSLPGDLGTTYGYTF. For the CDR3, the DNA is TGTGCCAGCAGTTTACCAGGGGACTTGGGAACGACCTATGGCTACACCTTC.

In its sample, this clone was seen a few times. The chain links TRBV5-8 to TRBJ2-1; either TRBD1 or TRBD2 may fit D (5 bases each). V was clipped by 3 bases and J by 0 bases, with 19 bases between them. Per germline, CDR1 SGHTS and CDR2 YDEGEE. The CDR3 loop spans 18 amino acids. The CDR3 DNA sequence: TGTGCCAGCAGCTCTCCTTCCGGGACCGCCCGCTCCTACAATGAGCAGTTCTTC. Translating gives CASSSPSGTARSYNEQFF.

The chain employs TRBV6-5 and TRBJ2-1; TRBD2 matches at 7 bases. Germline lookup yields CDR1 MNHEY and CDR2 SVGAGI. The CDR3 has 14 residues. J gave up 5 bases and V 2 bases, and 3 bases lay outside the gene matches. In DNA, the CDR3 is TGTGCCAGCAGTTACGGGACTACAGACAATGAGCAGTTCTTC. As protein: CASSYGTTDNEQFF.

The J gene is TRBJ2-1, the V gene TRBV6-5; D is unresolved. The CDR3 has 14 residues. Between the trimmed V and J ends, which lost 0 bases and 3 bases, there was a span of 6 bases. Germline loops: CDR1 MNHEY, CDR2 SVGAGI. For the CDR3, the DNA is TGTGCCAGCAGTTACTCCCTTCTCTACAATGAGCAGTTCTTC. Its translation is CASSYSLLYNEQFF.

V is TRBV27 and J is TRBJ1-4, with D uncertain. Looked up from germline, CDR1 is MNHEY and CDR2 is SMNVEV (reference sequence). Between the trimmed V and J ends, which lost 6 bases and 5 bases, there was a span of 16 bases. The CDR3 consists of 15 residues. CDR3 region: CASRARSELNEKLFF. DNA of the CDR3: TGTGCCAGCAGGGCCCGGTCCGAACTCAATGAAAAACTGTTTTTT.

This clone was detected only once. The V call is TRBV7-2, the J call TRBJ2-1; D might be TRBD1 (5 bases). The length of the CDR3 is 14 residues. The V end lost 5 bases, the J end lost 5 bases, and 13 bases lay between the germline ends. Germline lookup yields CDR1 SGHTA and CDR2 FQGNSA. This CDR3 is CASSTRTLNNEQFF. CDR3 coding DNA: TGTGCCAGCAGCACGAGGACACTAAACAATGAGCAGTTCTTC.

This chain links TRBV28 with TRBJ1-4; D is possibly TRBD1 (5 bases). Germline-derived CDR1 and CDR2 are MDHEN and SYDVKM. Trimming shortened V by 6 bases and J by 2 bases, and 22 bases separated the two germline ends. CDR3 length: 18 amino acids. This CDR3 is CASSPHPGWGLTNEKLFF. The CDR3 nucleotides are TGTGCCAGCAGCCCACACCCTGGATGGGGGTTGACTAATGAAAAACTGTTTTTT.

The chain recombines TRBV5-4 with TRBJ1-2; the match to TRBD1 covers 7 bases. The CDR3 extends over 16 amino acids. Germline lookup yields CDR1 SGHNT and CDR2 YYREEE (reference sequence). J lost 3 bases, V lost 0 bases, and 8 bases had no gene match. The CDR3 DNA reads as TGTGCCAGCAGCTTGGGCGACAGGGTAGACGACTATGGCTACACCTTC. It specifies CASSLGDRVDDYGYTF.

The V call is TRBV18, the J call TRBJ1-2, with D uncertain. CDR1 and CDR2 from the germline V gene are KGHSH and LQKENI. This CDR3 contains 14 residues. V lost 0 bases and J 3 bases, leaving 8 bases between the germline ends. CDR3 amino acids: CASSPPNRYYGYTF. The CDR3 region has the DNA TGTGCCAGCTCACCACCGAACCGGTACTATGGCTACACCTTC. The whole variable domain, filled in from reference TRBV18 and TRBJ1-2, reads NAGVMQNPRHLVRRRGQEARLRCSPMKGHSHVYWYRQLPEEGLKFMVYLQKENIIDESGMPKERFSAEFPKEGPSILRIQQVVRGDSAAYFCASSPPNRYYGYTFGSGTRLTVV.

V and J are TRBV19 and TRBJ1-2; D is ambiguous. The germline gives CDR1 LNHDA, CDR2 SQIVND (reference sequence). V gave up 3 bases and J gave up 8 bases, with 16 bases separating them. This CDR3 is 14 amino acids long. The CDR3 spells CASSISYGRRGYTF. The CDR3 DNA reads TGTGCCAGTAGTATTTCGTACGGCCGTCGGGGCTACACCTTC.

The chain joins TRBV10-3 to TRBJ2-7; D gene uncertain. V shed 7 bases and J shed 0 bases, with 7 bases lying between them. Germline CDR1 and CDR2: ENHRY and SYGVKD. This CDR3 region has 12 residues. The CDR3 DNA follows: TGTGCCATCAAGGCCAGCTCCTACGAGCAGTACTTC. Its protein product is CAIKASSYEQYF.

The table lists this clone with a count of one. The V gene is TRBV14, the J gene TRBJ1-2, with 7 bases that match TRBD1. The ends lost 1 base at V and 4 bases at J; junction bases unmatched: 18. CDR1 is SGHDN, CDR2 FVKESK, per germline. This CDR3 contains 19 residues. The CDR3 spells CASSQARGRPGGHFYGYTF. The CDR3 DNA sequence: TGTGCCAGCAGCCAAGCGAGAGGTCGGCCAGGGGGTCACTTCTATGGCTACACCTTC.

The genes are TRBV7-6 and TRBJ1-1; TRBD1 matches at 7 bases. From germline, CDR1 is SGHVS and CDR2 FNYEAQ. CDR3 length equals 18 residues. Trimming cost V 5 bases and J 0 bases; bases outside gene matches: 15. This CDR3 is CASSPTAGTVHMNTEAFF. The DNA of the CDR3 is TGTGCCAGCAGCCCAACGGCCGGGACAGTTCATATGAACACTGAAGCTTTCTTT. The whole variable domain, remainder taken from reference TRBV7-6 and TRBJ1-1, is GAGVSQSPRYKVTKRGQDVALRCDPISGHVSLYWYRQALGQGPEFLTYFNYEAQQDKSGLPNDRFSAERPEGSISTLTIQRTEQRDSAMYRCASSPTAGTVHMNTEAFFGQGTRLTVV.

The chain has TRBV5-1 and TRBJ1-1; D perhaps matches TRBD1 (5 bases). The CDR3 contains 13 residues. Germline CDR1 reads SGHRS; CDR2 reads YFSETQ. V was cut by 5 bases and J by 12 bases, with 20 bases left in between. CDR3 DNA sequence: TGCGCCAGCAGGCCAGATTTAGGGGAGGTCTCTTTCTTT. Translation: CASRPDLGEVSFF.

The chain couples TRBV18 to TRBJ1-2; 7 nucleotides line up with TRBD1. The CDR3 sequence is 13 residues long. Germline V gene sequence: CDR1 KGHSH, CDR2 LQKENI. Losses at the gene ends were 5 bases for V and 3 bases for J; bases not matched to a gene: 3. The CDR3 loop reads CASSEDRDYGYTF. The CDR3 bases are TGTGCCAGCTCAGAAGACAGGGACTATGGCTACACCTTC.

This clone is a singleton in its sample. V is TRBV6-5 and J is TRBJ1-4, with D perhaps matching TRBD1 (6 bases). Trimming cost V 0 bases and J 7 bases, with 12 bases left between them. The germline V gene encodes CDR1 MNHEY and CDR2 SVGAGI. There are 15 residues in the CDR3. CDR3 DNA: TGTGCCAGCAGTTACTCTGCGGGGGGCAGTGAAAAACTGTTTTTT. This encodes CASSYSAGGSEKLFF.

The chain's CDR3 is CASSQGDRVGQETQYF. The CDR3 coding sequence is TGCGCCAGCAGCCAAGGGGACAGAGTCGGACAAGAGACCCAGTACTTC. The rearrangement uses TRBV4-1 and TRBJ2-5; 7 bases align to TRBD1. After removal of 1 base from V and 2 bases from J, the junction contained 7 bases not matched to a gene. Germline V CDR1 and CDR2: MGHRA, YSYEKL. The CDR3 totals 16 residues.

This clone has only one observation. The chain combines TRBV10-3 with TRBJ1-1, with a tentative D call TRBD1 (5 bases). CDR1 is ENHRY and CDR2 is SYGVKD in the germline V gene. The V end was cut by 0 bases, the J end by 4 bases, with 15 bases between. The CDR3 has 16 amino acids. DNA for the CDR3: TGTGCCATCAGTGAGTCGGGGAGACAGATTTTCACTGAAGCTTTCTTT. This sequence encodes CAISESGRQIFTEAFF.

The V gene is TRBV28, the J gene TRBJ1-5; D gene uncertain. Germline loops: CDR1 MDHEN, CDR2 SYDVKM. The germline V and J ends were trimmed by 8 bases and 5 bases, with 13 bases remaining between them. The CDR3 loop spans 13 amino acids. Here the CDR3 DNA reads TGTGCCAGCGGAGGGCGTCGGTATCAGCCCCAGCATTTT. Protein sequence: CASGGRRYQPQHF.

The CDR3 sequence: CASSWGDSPYEQYF. The DNA of the CDR3 is TGCGCCAGCAGCTGGGGGGACAGTCCCTACGAGCAGTACTTC. This chain links TRBV5-1 with TRBJ2-7; D is possibly TRBD1 (7 bases). From germline, CDR1 is SGHRS and CDR2 YFSETQ. The CDR3 contains 14 residues. Trimming took off 3 bases at V and 2 bases at J, with 12 bases between the two ends.

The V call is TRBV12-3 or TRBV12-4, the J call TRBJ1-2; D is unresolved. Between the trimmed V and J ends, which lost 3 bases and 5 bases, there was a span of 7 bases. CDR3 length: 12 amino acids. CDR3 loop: CASSFGSYGYTF. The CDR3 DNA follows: TGTGCCAGCAGTTTCGGTTCTTATGGCTACACCTTC.